The present T cell receptor (beta chain) was sequenced within a study of T cells in Graves' hyperthyroidism and ophthalmopathy. Findings and caveats of the study: Clonotypes that were expanded in thyroid above 0.001 mostly appeared in blood too. Stable hyperthyroidism was separated from ophthalmopathy by a model based on 13 V-J features.

This clonotype has ten or more counts. What it binds is not known. Amplified regions were TCR beta CDR3 sequences from RNA transcripts. The TCR CDR3 first-round RT-PCR relied on the HTBI primer set. TCRdb used MiXCR to reprocess the multiplex PCR reads, holding one entry per CDR3 protein. The profile shows 550,000 to 700,000 distinct CDR3 sequences, under 60% of them singletons. Germline CDR1 reads SGHTA; CDR2 reads FQGTGA. The CDR3 length is 13 residues. Trimming pared 6 bases from V and 1 base from J, leaving 9 bases between. This rearrangement joins TRBV7-3 to TRBJ1-1; no clear D gene. This receptor was obtained from an adult woman with Graves' disease, either hyperthyroidism or ophthalmopathy (not recorded which). The sequencing input was peripheral blood or thyroid tissue (not recorded which). CDR3: CASSNQANTEAFF. The CDR3 DNA reads TGTGCCAGCAGTAATCAGGCGAACACTGAAGCTTTCTTT.